Following are 8 T cell receptor beta chains from one sample sequenced in a study of shared clonotypes between healthy human individuals. Using immunoSEQ multiplex PCR, the repertoire was profiled, and TCRdb retains in-frame clones only, with some absent. This table has roughly 1 million clones, around 78% appearing once. The sequencing input was memory CD4+ T cells from PBMCs. The sample's subset: CD45RA-negative fraction. All receptors come from a man in his late teens or twenties in good health. Some clones in this sample may be carry-over from other donors' samples.

This clone was seen a handful of times. The chain carries TRBV6-1 and TRBJ1-5, with D unresolved. V was clipped by 2 bases and J by 4 bases, with 9 bases between them. CDR1 is MNHNS and CDR2 is SASEGT in the germline V gene. There are 14 residues in the CDR3. Here the CDR3 reads CASSEYPFNQPQHF. CDR3 DNA: TGTGCCAGCAGTGAATATCCCTTTAATCAGCCCCAGCATTTT.

This sequence joins TRBV28 and TRBJ2-3; D is undetermined. Germline CDR1 MDHEN, CDR2 SYDVKM. V was clipped by 6 bases and J by 3 bases, with 16 bases between them. CDR3 length: 15 residues. The CDR3 loop reads CASRDYPLRTDTQYF. The CDR3 DNA sequence: TGTGCCAGCAGGGATTATCCTTTAAGGACAGATACGCAGTATTTT. The whole variable domain, filled in from reference TRBV28 and TRBJ2-3, reads DVKVTQSSRYLVKRTGEKVFLECVQDMDHENMFWYRQDPGLGLRLIYFSYDVKMKEKGDIPEGYSVSREKKERFSLILESASTNQTSMYLCASRDYPLRTDTQYFGPGTRLTVL.

This chain connects TRBV7-2 to TRBJ2-1; 9 nucleotides line up with TRBD1. The CDR3 consists of 16 residues. CDR1 and CDR2 (germline): SGHTA, FQGNSA. V was clipped by 1 base and J by 5 bases; unmatched bases: 6. CDR3 nucleotide sequence: TGTGCCAGCAGCTTAGTAGGGGACAGGGAGCACAATGAGCAGTTCTTC. This translates into CASSLVGDREHNEQFF.

This clone was observed a handful of times. The gene calls are TRBV9 and TRBJ2-1, with TRBD2 identical over 11 bases. The V and J ends lost 5 bases and 5 bases, in that order; junction bases with no gene match: 6. Germline V lookup: CDR1 SGDLS, CDR2 YYNGEE. The CDR3 is 15 amino acids. Here the CDR3 reads CASRTGLADHNEQFF. CDR3 sequence (DNA): TGTGCCAGCAGAACGGGACTAGCGGACCACAATGAGCAGTTCTTC.

This chain links TRBV7-9 with TRBJ2-2, with unresolved D. The CDR3 loop spans 13 amino acids. Trimming removed 5 bases at V and 7 bases at J, with 11 bases between. Germline lookup yields CDR1 SEHNR and CDR2 FQNEAQ (reference sequence). The CDR3 loop reads CASSPWTGGELFF. CDR3 coding DNA: TGTGCCAGCAGCCCTTGGACGGGCGGGGAGCTGTTTTTT.

This clone was recorded once. J is TRBJ2-7 and V is TRBV6-1; no clear D gene. The V gene's germline CDR1 is MNHNS and CDR2 SASEGT. The CDR3 length is 12 residues. Trimming pared 5 bases from V and 1 base from J, leaving 6 bases between. CDR3 sequence (DNA): TGTGCCAGCAGTACACAGTCCTACGAGCAGTACTTC. It translates to CASSTQSYEQYF.

There are a few counts of this clone. This chain connects TRBV27 to TRBJ1-2; perhaps TRBD1 as D (5 bases). V was pared by 8 bases and J by 14 bases, with 21 bases between. This CDR3 contains 12 residues. CDR1 and CDR2 from the germline V gene are MNHEY and SMNVEV (reference sequence). CDR3 sequence reads: CASGYRPLFLTF. Written as DNA, the CDR3 is TGTGCCAGCGGATACAGGCCTCTGTTTCTGACCTTC.

J is TRBJ2-1 and V is TRBV11-2; D possibly corresponds to TRBD2 (6 bases). Trimming shortened V by 3 bases and J by 3 bases, and 12 bases separated the two germline ends. CDR1 SGHAT and CDR2 FQNNGV come from the germline V gene. This CDR3 region has 15 residues. As DNA, the CDR3 is TGTGCCAGCAGCTTCCCCGGGACTGTCTACAATGAGCAGTTCTTC. It codes for CASSFPGTVYNEQFF.